Below are 2 T cell receptor beta chains sequenced from a single sample in a study of long-term antiretroviral therapy in people with HIV (dated by TCRdb to the early 2020s). The immunoSEQ hsTCRB v3.0 assay was used at survey level resolution to sequence the TRB variable region. Sourced from immuneACCESS, this table was stored by TCRdb with only in-frame sequences that have V and J called. A share of the clones is absent; for the studies checked, an unresolved V gene accounts for under half, and the remainder has no known explanation. This sample holds 25,000 to 35,000 clones; approximately 85% were observed only once. Roughly 3.5% of the sample is held by the ten biggest clonotypes. Specimen: unsorted PBMCs, collected 0.8 years before starting antiretroviral therapy. The receptors were gathered from a man between 18 and 29 years old with HIV.

V and J are TRBV2 and TRBJ2-7; no clear D. Germline assignment: CDR1 SNHLY and CDR2 FYNNEI. The CDR3 runs to 11 residues. V lost 4 bases to trimming and J lost 4 bases, with 5 bases between them. The DNA of the CDR3 is TGTGCCAGCAGTGGGCTATACGAGCAGTACTTC. Protein sequence: CASSGLYEQYF.

This chain links TRBV5-1 with TRBJ2-7; D call uncertain. Germline V CDR1 and CDR2: SGHRS, YFSETQ. The V end lost 4 bases, the J end lost 3 bases, and 11 bases lay between the germline ends. This CDR3 contains 13 residues. CDR3: CASSRASYYEQYF. The CDR3 nucleotides read TGCGCCAGCAGCCGGGCCTCTTACTACGAGCAGTACTTC.